Detailed here is one T cell receptor beta chain. Its recognized antigen is unknown. There are no base qualities to consult, and no much larger clone falls within one base. TCRbeta CDR3 regions were sequenced with the immunoSEQ Assay. After extraction, genomic DNA underwent amplification by bias-controlled multiplex PCR, followed by high-throughput sequencing. The paper's data handling went like this. To quantify the absolute abundance of every unique TCRbeta CDR3 region, sequences were collapsed and filtered. T cell fraction was estimated by normalizing TCRbeta template counts to usable DNA, with usable DNA measured through amplification of reference genes found in all nucleated cells. Repertoire TCRs were annotated as SARS-CoV-2-specific when V gene, CDR3 amino acid sequence and J gene were exactly matched to a known reactive TCR set. The reference SARS-CoV-2 TCR set was obtained from MIRA and was filtered for enrichment in COVID-19-positive ImmuneCODE repertoires, whereby public or cross-reactive TCRs were removed. Using the MIRA antigens, annotated TCRs were further analysed by specific ORF or by position within an ORF. Depth was the summed frequency of annotated unique rearrangements, while breadth was defined as annotated unique rearrangements over total unique productive rearrangements. Group comparisons of TCR breadth used two-sided Wilcoxon rank-sum tests. TCRdb mirrors the immuneACCESS table, restricted to in-frame sequences. Some clones are absent from its copies; in checked studies, under half trace to an unresolved V gene, and the reason for the others is unknown. V, J and clone size are taken as reported in that table, and D and trimming were inferred from the DNA itself. For this sample the table gives 350,000 to 450,000 clones, of which roughly 85% were detected only once. The ten largest account for approximately 7.8% of the sample.

This sample stems from a study of Ad26.COV2.S vaccination and SARS-CoV-2 variants (TCRdb year 2021). Turning to the overall study: Donors in the vaccine arm were drawn from COV1001, a phase I-IIa trial of Ad26.COV2.S in healthy adults that was multicentre, randomized, double-blind and placebo-controlled. Dosing of Ad26.COV2.S was intramuscular, at either 5x10^10 or 1x10^11 viral particles, delivered as one shot or as two shots spaced 56 days apart. The TCR-sequenced set comprised around 32 samples: some 20 Ad26.COV2.S vaccine recipients, 5 placebo recipients and 8 SARS-CoV-2 convalescent individuals. Participants in the trial were split at random into five groups of five each, receiving low-dose or high-dose Ad26.COV2.S once or twice, or else placebo on both occasions. TCRbeta repertoire sequencing was used to assess the specificity and breadth of SARS-CoV-2-reactive T cell receptors after Ad26.COV2.S vaccination. Blinding of investigators to trial group allocation was maintained during experiments and outcome assessment. The research as a whole found: The study lacked the statistical power to compare responses across vaccine doses or regimens. Higher spike-specific TCR breadth was observed in Ad26.COV2.S recipients than in placebo recipients (P = 0.0014). After vaccination, substantial breadth of spike-specific CD8+ and CD4+ T cell responses was reported. Vaccine and placebo recipients had comparable non-spike TCR breadth, which fits with the vaccine containing only spike. The authors noted that the TCR breadth and depth analyses may have underestimated total T cell responses.

CDR1 and CDR2 (SEHNR, FQNEAQ) derive from the germline V gene (reference sequence). The CDR3 numbers 15 residues from cysteine through phenylalanine. Here the CDR3 DNA is all that survives: 45 bases in frame from base 1. V has 3 bases trimmed and J has 8 bases trimmed; junction bases matching no gene number 6. This specimen's treatment or condition label, per the study, means: approximately 18 received Ad26.COV2.S at low or high dose, single or two shots; about 5 received placebo; per-sample allocation not given. Repertoires of vaccine and placebo recipients were sequenced from samples collected on day 63 after the first injection. Between 29 July and 7 August 2020, Cohort 1b enrolled about 27 adults aged 18-55 years at one site in Boston, USA. Ad26.COV2.S was a replication-incompetent adenovirus type 26 vector that expressed a prefusion-stabilized SARS-CoV-2 spike protein derived from the original Wuhan strain.

The TCR sequence derives from a person aged 18-60 years who received the Ad26.COV2.S COVID-19 vaccine or a placebo. The rearrangement joined TRBV7-9 to TRBJ2-1; 11 central nucleotides agree with TRBD2. Sequencing was performed on peripheral blood, taken in a trial of Ad26.COV2.S vaccine versus placebo. Here is the DNA: TGTGCCAGCAGCTTTCTAGCGGGGGGTGGGGATGAGCAGTTCTTC. It translates as CASSFLAGGGDEQFF.